This record covers a single T cell receptor (beta chain). The CDR3 has 14 residues. Germline V gene lookup returns CDR1 SNHLY and CDR2 FYNNEI. The J segment lost 1 base and the V segment lost 6 bases, leaving 2 bases of the junction unmatched. The source of the sample is a study of cytomegalovirus exposure and HLA in healthy donors. Study background: Earlier, roughly 180 million T cells were analyzed, and about 120 million unique TCR beta sequences were found among them.

Primers for the PCR totalled 60 Vbeta and 13 Jbeta. The protocol was immunoSEQ multiplex PCR, while the TCRdb copy is restricted to in-frame clones and leaves out a portion. The sample includes 230,000 or so clones, roughly 91% of them seen just once. The J gene is TRBJ2-3, the V gene TRBV2, with 9 bases that match TRBD2. This receptor was identified in a girl aged 2 to 9 in good health and CMV-seronegative. The specimen sequenced was PBMCs. This CDR3 reads CASSRLAGTDTQYF. The CDR3, as DNA: TGTGCCAGCAGCCGACTAGCGGGCACAGATACGCAGTATTTT.